The 29 T cell receptor beta chains given below trace back to one sample, sequenced in a study of blood T cell repertoires in COVID-19 (TCRdb year 2020). The protocol used for the library was the immunoSEQ multiplex PCR assay. Imported from immuneACCESS, the table was reduced by TCRdb to in-frame sequences with V and J called. These copies leave out some clones; in studies compared against another copy, an unresolved V gene accounts for under half, and the cause of the remainder is not known. This sample holds tens of thousands of clones; roughly 81% were observed only once. Roughly 5.7% of the sample goes to the ten largest clones. Sequences were obtained from peripheral blood. All receptors derive from a woman between 55 and 75 years old with acute or convalescent COVID-19.

The chain joins TRBV6-5 to TRBJ1-5, with 8 bases aligning to TRBD1. J gave up 7 bases and V 5 bases, and 7 bases lay outside the gene matches. The CDR3 sequence is 14 residues long. Germline CDR1 MNHEY, CDR2 SVGAGI. In DNA, the CDR3 is TGTGCCAGCAGTCAGACAGGGGTAAGGCAGCCCCAGCATTTT. It encodes CASSQTGVRQPQHF.

The sample holds a few counts of this clone. This chain joins TRBV30 and TRBJ1-2; D unclear. V lost 0 bases and J 5 bases, leaving 10 bases between the germline ends. Germline assignment: CDR1 GTSNPN and CDR2 SVGIG (reference sequence). The CDR3 covers 13 residues. The CDR3 bases are TGTGCCTGGAGTGTTGGGCCTACTTATGGCTACACCTTC. This gives the protein CAWSVGPTYGYTF.

The V gene is TRBV6-5, the J gene TRBJ1-3; D might be TRBD1 (6 bases). This CDR3 is 15 amino acids long. The V end lost 2 bases, the J end lost 5 bases, and 13 bases lay between the germline ends. Per the germline V gene, CDR1 is MNHEY and CDR2 is SVGAGI. The DNA of the CDR3 is TGTGCCAGCAGTTACGATAAGCAGGGGCGAAACACCATATATTTT. Translating gives CASSYDKQGRNTIYF.

The CDR3: CASRSTGTAIGELFF. CDR3 nucleotide sequence: TGTGCCAGCAGATCCACCGGGACAGCTATCGGGGAGCTGTTTTTT. This chain joins TRBV3-1 (or the pseudogene TRBV3-2) and TRBJ2-2, with 7 bases aligning to TRBD1. J gave up 7 bases and V 6 bases, and 11 bases lay outside the gene matches. The CDR3 has 15 residues. Germline V gives CDR1 LGHDT, CDR2 YNNKEL (reference sequence).

This chain links TRBV6-5 with TRBJ1-5; 7 positions match TRBD1. Germline V gene lookup returns CDR1 MNHEY and CDR2 SVGAGI. The J segment lost 0 bases and the V segment lost 6 bases, leaving 5 bases of the junction unmatched. The CDR3 runs 15 residues. This CDR3 is CASRAGTASNQPQHF. The CDR3 DNA sequence: TGTGCCAGCAGAGCCGGGACAGCTAGCAATCAGCCCCAGCATTTT.

The V and J genes are TRBV27 and TRBJ1-1; TRBD1 agrees at 9 bases. Germline assignment: CDR1 MNHEY and CDR2 SMNVEV (reference sequence). V lost 5 bases and J lost 0; bases outside the gene matches: 7. The CDR3 contains 16 residues. The CDR3 nucleotides are TGTGCCAGCAGTCCAACAGGACAGGGGTTGAACACTGAAGCTTTCTTT. It translates to CASSPTGQGLNTEAFF.

The V gene is TRBV4-2, the J gene TRBJ1-3; no clear D. The V gene lost 3 bases and the J gene lost 4 bases, with 10 bases spanning the gap. There are 14 residues in the CDR3. Germline V gene data show CDR1 as LGHNA and CDR2 as YNFKEQ. CDR3 region: CASSHRSAGNTIYF. The CDR3 DNA reads as TGTGCCAGCAGCCACCGGAGTGCGGGAAACACCATATATTTT.

The chain is built from TRBV6-5 and TRBJ2-7; 7 nucleotides match TRBD1. The junction had 9 bases not matched to a gene; V was cut back by 10 bases and J by 3 bases. This CDR3 has 13 residues. Per germline, CDR1 MNHEY and CDR2 SVGAGI. The CDR3 is CATGTAHVYEQYF. DNA for the CDR3: TGTGCCACAGGGACAGCCCATGTCTACGAGCAGTACTTC.

The rearrangement links TRBV27 to TRBJ1-5, with a possible D match to TRBD1 (6 bases). Germline V gene lookup returns CDR1 MNHEY and CDR2 SMNVEV (reference sequence). The CDR3 extends over 14 amino acids. Deletions cut 5 bases from V and 6 bases from J, with 14 bases between. CDR3 protein: CASSVQGRGQPQHF. The DNA for the CDR3 is TGTGCCAGCAGTGTACAGGGTCGGGGTCAGCCCCAGCATTTT.

This sequence joins TRBV29-1 and TRBJ2-3; 8 nucleotides match TRBD2. Germline CDR1 and CDR2: SQVTM and ANQGSEA. The length of the CDR3 is 16 residues. V lost 7 bases, J lost 0 bases, and 12 bases stayed unmatched. Written as DNA, the CDR3 is TGCAGCGCTCGGACCACTAGCGGCACAAGCACAGATACGCAGTATTTT. Amino acids: CSARTTSGTSTDTQYF.

The V and J genes are TRBV7-3 and TRBJ2-3; the match to TRBD2 covers 8 bases. CDR3 length: 18 residues. V shed 5 bases, J shed 4 bases, and the junction held 17 bases outside the gene matches. The germline gives CDR1 SGHTA, CDR2 FQGTGA. Here the CDR3 DNA reads TGTGCCAGCAGCCCGTCCTATGACTATAGCGGGGCGCCAGATACGCAGTATTTT. As protein: CASSPSYDYSGAPDTQYF.

In this sample, this clone turned up a few times. V gene TRBV29-1 combines with J gene TRBJ1-1; TRBD1 is a possible D gene (6 bases). The V gene lost 7 bases and the J gene lost 1 base, with 16 bases spanning the gap. There are 14 residues in the CDR3. Germline V lookup: CDR1 SQVTM, CDR2 ANQGSEA. The CDR3 nucleotides read TGCAGCGGTACGATACAGGGTAGGAACACTGAAGCTTTCTTT. It codes for CSGTIQGRNTEAFF. The full variable domain, in which reference TRBV29-1 and TRBJ1-1 provide the parts outside the CDR3, is SAVISQKPSRDICQRGTSLTIQCQVDSQVTMMFWYRQQPGQSLTLIATANQGSEATYESGFVIDKFPISRPNLTFSTLTVSNMSPEDSSIYLCSGTIQGRNTEAFFGQGTRLTVV.

The chain recombines TRBV7-8 with TRBJ1-5; a weak D match, TRBD1 (5 bases). Trimming shortened V by 1 base and J by 1 base, and 11 bases separated the two germline ends. This CDR3 spans 16 amino acids. Germline-derived CDR1 and CDR2 are SGHVS and FQNEAQ. The CDR3 region is CASSLVAWGSNQPQHF. The CDR3 DNA reads as TGTGCCAGCAGCTTAGTAGCATGGGGCAGCAATCAGCCCCAGCATTTT.

The gene calls are TRBV27 and TRBJ2-7; D is ambiguous. This CDR3 has 13 amino acids. V was clipped by 5 bases and J by 0 bases, with 8 bases between them. Germline V gene data show CDR1 as MNHEY and CDR2 as SMNVEV (reference sequence). The CDR3 reads CASSTDTSYEQYF. The CDR3, as DNA: TGTGCCAGCAGTACCGACACCTCCTACGAGCAGTACTTC.

This clone has just a few counts. This chain joins TRBV19 and TRBJ1-5, with D unclear. Germline V gives CDR1 LNHDA, CDR2 SQIVND (reference sequence). Deletions cut 3 bases from V and 0 bases from J, with 9 bases between. The CDR3 is made up of 15 amino acids. CDR3 nucleotides: TGTGCCAGTAGTATTACAGATTATAGCAATCAGCCCCAGCATTTT. Its translation: CASSITDYSNQPQHF.

The rearrangement joins TRBV3-1 (or the pseudogene TRBV3-2) to TRBJ2-7, with TRBD2 as a possible D gene (5 bases). Germline CDR1 and CDR2: LGHDT and YNNKEL (reference sequence). V lost 5 bases to trimming and J lost 1 base, with 9 bases between them. This CDR3 comprises 13 residues. The CDR3 region has the DNA TGTGCCAGCAGCGTCGGGGAGTCCTACGAGCAGTACTTC. Protein product: CASSVGESYEQYF.

The chain carries TRBV29-1 and TRBJ1-2, with 8 bases that match TRBD1. The V segment lost 3 bases and the J segment 6 bases; nucleotides outside the gene matches: 6. Germline V gene sequence: CDR1 SQVTM, CDR2 ANQGSEA. CDR3 length: 13 residues. The CDR3 sequence is CSVDRQGAHGYTF. CDR3 sequence (DNA): TGCAGCGTTGATCGGCAGGGGGCTCATGGCTACACCTTC.

J is TRBJ1-2 and V is TRBV5-1; 11 bases line up with TRBD1. The V and J ends lost 0 bases and 6 bases, in that order; junction bases with no gene match: 10. The V gene's germline CDR1 is SGHRS and CDR2 YFSETQ. CDR3 length: 17 residues. CDR3 in amino acids: CASSLGAGQGDYNGYTF. The CDR3 DNA follows: TGCGCCAGCAGCTTGGGAGCGGGACAGGGGGACTATAATGGCTACACCTTC.

The rearrangement joins TRBV9 to TRBJ1-2; 7 bases align to TRBD1. CDR1 and CDR2 from the germline V gene are SGDLS and YYNGEE. After removal of 0 bases from V and 6 bases from J, the junction contained 11 bases not matched to a gene. The CDR3 has 16 amino acids. The DNA of the CDR3 is TGTGCCAGCAGCGTAGGACTGGGGACAGCAACTCATGGCTACACCTTC. Translated, it gives CASSVGLGTATHGYTF.

J is TRBJ2-7 and V is TRBV2; D perhaps matches TRBD1 (6 bases). This CDR3 comprises 14 residues. Germline assignment: CDR1 SNHLY and CDR2 FYNNEI. V lost 5 bases to trimming and J lost 2 bases, with 13 bases between them. The CDR3 nucleotides are TGTGCCAGCAGTATACAGGGCAGGACCTACGAGCAGTACTTC. Encoded protein: CASSIQGRTYEQYF.

The count of this clone is one. This sequence joins TRBV5-1 and TRBJ2-7; the match to TRBD1 covers 9 bases. V lost 7 bases to trimming and J lost 1 base; unmatched junction nucleotides: 6. The CDR3 runs 14 residues. The germline V gene has CDR1 SGHRS and CDR2 YFSETQ. The CDR3 is CASDPGQGSYEQYF. The CDR3, as DNA: TGCGCCAGCGATCCGGGACAGGGATCCTACGAGCAGTACTTC. The full variable domain, with the rest looked up from reference TRBV5-1 and TRBJ2-7, is KAGVTQTPRYLIKTRGQQVTLSCSPISGHRSVSWYQQTPGQGLQFLFEYFSETQRNKGNFPGRFSGRQFSNSRSEMNVSTLELGDSALYLCASDPGQGSYEQYFGPGTRLTVT.

Only one count was recorded for this clone. The genes are TRBV2 and TRBJ1-1; no reliable D call. V lost 3 bases, J lost 2 bases, and 7 bases lay in between. The CDR3 is made up of 13 amino acids. Germline V gene lookup returns CDR1 SNHLY and CDR2 FYNNEI. CDR3 loop: CASSDLANTEAFF. In nucleotides, the CDR3 is TGTGCCAGCAGTGACCTGGCAAACACTGAAGCTTTCTTT. The full variable domain, with the rest looked up from reference TRBV2 and TRBJ1-1, is EPEVTQTPSHQVTQMGQEVILRCVPISNHLYFYWYRQILGQKVEFLVSFYNNEISEKSEIFDDQFSVERPDGSNFTLKIRSTKLEDSAMYFCASSDLANTEAFFGQGTRLTVV.

V and J are TRBV3-1 (or the pseudogene TRBV3-2) and TRBJ1-6, with unresolved D. The germline V gene has CDR1 LGHDT and CDR2 YNNKEL (reference sequence). The V end lost 1 base, the J end lost 7 bases, and 8 bases lay between the germline ends. This CDR3 region has 14 residues. In DNA form, the CDR3 reads TGTGCCAGCAGCCAAGGGACTGAAAATTCACCCCTCCACTTT. Amino acid sequence: CASSQGTENSPLHF.

V gene TRBV28 combines with J gene TRBJ2-7, with a possible D match to TRBD2 (6 bases). The V end was cut by 2 bases, the J end by 2 bases, with 10 bases between. From germline, CDR1 is MDHEN and CDR2 SYDVKM. The CDR3 has 14 residues. For the CDR3, the DNA is TGTGCCAGCAGTTTAGCGGGATCTGCCTACGAGCAGTACTTC. Translating gives CASSLAGSAYEQYF.

V and J are TRBV28 and TRBJ1-1; TRBD1 matches at 9 bases. This CDR3 region has 19 residues. Germline CDR1 reads MDHEN; CDR2 reads SYDVKM. V shed 4 bases and J 5 bases; nucleotides not matched to a gene: 20. CDR3 residues: CASSSLTPGQGPQDTEAFF. CDR3 coding DNA: TGTGCCAGCAGTTCCCTTACCCCGGGACAGGGACCGCAGGATACTGAAGCTTTCTTT.

The chain employs TRBV30 and TRBJ2-1, with 8 nucleotides matching TRBD2. The CDR3 extends over 14 amino acids. J was trimmed by 6 bases and V by 1 base; bases with no gene match: 5. Germline V gives CDR1 GTSNPN, CDR2 SVGIG (reference sequence). The CDR3 region has the DNA TGTGCCTGGAGTGAACTAGCGGTCTCCAATGAGCAGTTCTTC. Protein sequence: CAWSELAVSNEQFF.

This chain uses TRBV29-1 with TRBJ1-5; the D gene is possibly TRBD1 (6 bases). V was cut by 2 bases and J by 8 bases, with 16 bases left in between. CDR3 length: 14 residues. Germline assignment: CDR1 SQVTM and CDR2 ANQGSEA. The DNA of the CDR3 is TGCAGCGTTGAACTGCAGGGGCACGGGAAGCCCCAGCATTTT. Amino acid sequence: CSVELQGHGKPQHF.

The chain employs TRBV18 and TRBJ1-1; D is ambiguous. The CDR3 length is 13 residues. The V end was cut by 2 bases, the J end by 4 bases, with 8 bases between. Per germline, CDR1 KGHSH and CDR2 LQKENI. In DNA, the CDR3 is TGTGCCAGCTCACCAGCCGGTGGCACTGAAGCTTTCTTT. Protein product: CASSPAGGTEAFF.

This sequence joins TRBV6-5 and TRBJ2-3, with TRBD1 matching 8 bases. Trimming took 6 bases from V and 3 from J; bases not matched to a gene: 5. This CDR3 comprises 14 residues. Germline assignment: CDR1 MNHEY and CDR2 SVGAGI. Here the CDR3 reads CASSRGQGTDTQYF. The CDR3 nucleotides read TGTGCCAGCAGCAGGGGGCAGGGGACAGATACGCAGTATTTT.